Below are 32 T cell receptor beta chains sequenced from a single sample in a study of radiation and T cells in renal cell carcinoma. Documented time point: blood 2 weeks post-SBRT. Treatment of the sample: 15 Gy SBRT to primary tumor, nephrectomy 4 weeks later. The repertoire was sequenced with immunoSEQ multiplex PCR; TCRdb's copy has only in-frame clones and lacks some. The sample contains about 120,000 clones, 81% of which appear only once. The sample was blood, taken from a patient whose treatment included radiotherapy and nephrectomy. These TCRs come from a man aged 50 or older with renal cell carcinoma.

The chain carries TRBV6-1 and TRBJ2-7; D unresolved. Germline CDR1 MNHNS, CDR2 SASEGT. Trimming removed 3 bases at V and 2 bases at J, with 8 bases between. The CDR3 extends over 13 amino acids. CDR3 residues: CASSDFRTYEQYF. CDR3 DNA: TGTGCCAGCAGTGATTTCAGAACCTACGAGCAGTACTTC.

This chain joins TRBV2 and TRBJ2-1, with 10 bases matching TRBD2. Germline V gene data show CDR1 as SNHLY and CDR2 as FYNNEI. V gave up 5 bases and J gave up 8 bases; unmatched junction bases: 3. This CDR3 comprises 13 residues. CDR3 nucleotides: TGTGCCAGCAGTCGTGGACTAGCGGATGAGCAGTTCTTC. As protein: CASSRGLADEQFF.

This clone has more than one count but fewer than ten. This rearrangement joins TRBV5-1 to TRBJ1-6, with D hard to call. Germline V CDR1 and CDR2: SGHRS, YFSETQ. The CDR3 runs to 14 residues. The germline V and J ends were trimmed by 2 bases and 8 bases, with 11 bases remaining between them. CDR3 nucleotides: TGCGCCAGCAGCTTCGGGCAGGTGGATTCACCCCTCCACTTT. The encoded protein is CASSFGQVDSPLHF.

The chain employs TRBV21-1 and TRBJ2-5; TRBD1 was called by the table and not checked on the DNA. TRBV21-1 is a known pseudogene. The CDR3 sequence is 13 residues long. The CDR3 sequence: CASSNRGKETQYF. DNA for the CDR3: TGTGCCAGCAGCAACAGGGGGAAGGAGACCCAGTACTTC.

The J gene is TRBJ2-2, the V gene TRBV7-2, with 14 positions matching TRBD2. The CDR3 has 16 residues. The germline V gene has CDR1 SGHTA and CDR2 FQGNSA. V shed 6 bases, J shed 9 bases, and the junction held 9 bases outside the gene matches. In nucleotides, the CDR3 is TGTGCCAGCAGAAGGGCGGGACTAGCGGGAGCTAGGGAGCTGTTTTTT. It encodes CASRRAGLAGARELFF.

The CDR3: CASTKTGNTEAFF. The CDR3 region has the DNA TGTGCCAGCACCAAAACAGGGAACACTGAAGCTTTCTTT. V and J are TRBV6-5 and TRBJ1-1, with a possible D match to TRBD1 (5 bases). There are 13 residues in the CDR3. Trimming took 7 bases from V and 1 from J, leaving 10 bases between them. Germline CDR1 and CDR2: MNHEY and SVGAGI.

The rearrangement uses TRBV4-1 and TRBJ1-1; the D gene is possibly TRBD1 (6 bases). This CDR3 comprises 14 residues. V shed 4 bases and J shed 5 bases, with 14 bases lying between them. The germline V gene encodes CDR1 MGHRA and CDR2 YSYEKL. CDR3 region: CASSRLTGHTEAFF. The CDR3 DNA is TGCGCCAGCAGCCGCCTAACAGGGCATACTGAAGCTTTCTTT.

This chain uses TRBV10-3 with TRBJ2-1; 9 bases agree with TRBD2. The CDR3 has 15 residues. CDR1 and CDR2 (germline): ENHRY, SYGVKD. V dropped 8 bases and J dropped 5; count of bases not matched to a gene: 10. The CDR3 DNA reads TGTGCCATCGCGACGTCTAGCGGGATTAACAATGAGCAGTTCTTC. Translated, it gives CAIATSSGINNEQFF.

The rearrangement links TRBV11-2 to TRBJ2-1; a possible D gene is TRBD2 (6 bases). Germline loops: CDR1 SGHAT, CDR2 FQNNGV. The CDR3 extends over 17 amino acids. Trimming removed 2 bases from V and 4 bases from J, with 18 bases in between. In DNA form, the CDR3 reads TGTGCCAGCAGCTTAATGCCGGGAGAGGGTGGGTACAATGAGCAGTTCTTC. It specifies CASSLMPGEGGYNEQFF.

The chain links TRBV7-9 to TRBJ1-6; 7 bases are shared with TRBD1. After removal of 1 base from V and 0 bases from J, the junction contained 6 bases not matched to a gene. The CDR3 covers 18 residues. From germline, CDR1 is SEHNR and CDR2 FQNEAQ (reference sequence). CDR3 region: CASSLVWTGGSYNSPLHF. CDR3 nucleotide sequence: TGTGCCAGCAGCTTAGTATGGACAGGTGGCTCCTATAATTCACCCCTCCACTTT.

This chain joins TRBV10-1 and TRBJ2-7; a possible D gene is TRBD2 (6 bases). V lost 0 bases and J lost 12, with 18 bases in between. The CDR3 contains 14 residues. The germline CDR1 and CDR2 sequences are WNHNN and SYGVQD (reference sequence). The CDR3 DNA sequence: TGCGCCAGCAGTGAGTCGGCGGGAAGCCTTTATCTGTACTTC. It codes for CASSESAGSLYLYF.

The CDR3 protein is CASSLGRLAGGQETQYF. CDR3 DNA sequence: TGCGCCAGCAGCTTGGGGAGACTAGCGGGGGGCCAAGAGACCCAGTACTTC. This sequence joins TRBV5-1 and TRBJ2-5; 13 bases agree with TRBD2. V was pared by 0 bases and J by 1 base, with 3 bases of the junction left unmatched. The CDR3 consists of 17 residues. Germline CDR1 is SGHRS and CDR2 is YFSETQ.

This clone was picked up a small number of times. This sequence joins TRBV27 and TRBJ2-2; 10 bases fit TRBD1. Germline CDR1 is MNHEY and CDR2 is SMNVEV (reference sequence). This CDR3 is built from 17 residues. V lost 6 bases and J lost 0; bases outside the gene matches: 7. Here the CDR3 DNA reads TGTGCCAGCAGCCGCGGACAGGGGGGTGCGAACACCGGGGAGCTGTTTTTT. Encoded protein: CASSRGQGGANTGELFF.

The rearrangement links TRBV6-1 to TRBJ1-1; 7 nucleotides match TRBD1. V lost 6 bases and J lost 1; bases outside the gene matches: 5. Germline CDR1 and CDR2: MNHNS and SASEGT. This CDR3 spans 14 amino acids. In nucleotides, the CDR3 is TGTGCCAGCAGGACCGGGACAGCGAACACTGAAGCTTTCTTT. Its translation is CASRTGTANTEAFF.

The V call is TRBV4-1, the J call TRBJ2-7, with 14 bases matching TRBD2. Losses at the gene ends were 1 base for V and 7 bases for J; bases not matched to a gene: 6. From germline, CDR1 is MGHRA and CDR2 YSYEKL. The CDR3 spans 16 residues. In DNA form, the CDR3 reads TGCGCCAGCAGCCAAGGACTAGCGGGAGGGCCGGGTGAGCAGTACTTC. Translated: CASSQGLAGGPGEQYF.

This chain joins TRBV19 and TRBJ1-2, with TRBD1 as a possible D gene (5 bases). The ends were cut back, 5 bases at V and 1 base at J, with 17 bases in the middle. The CDR3 loop spans 16 amino acids. From germline, CDR1 is LNHDA and CDR2 SQIVND (reference sequence). As DNA, the CDR3 is TGTGCCAGTAGTGCCCGCCGAGGGACCTTTAACTATGGCTACACCTTC. Translated: CASSARRGTFNYGYTF.

The chain recombines TRBV6-1 with TRBJ2-7, with 9 bases identical to TRBD1. The J segment lost 3 bases and the V segment lost 6 bases, leaving 6 bases of the junction unmatched. The CDR3 loop spans 14 amino acids. Germline V lookup: CDR1 MNHNS, CDR2 SASEGT. This CDR3 reads CASRADRGGYEQYF. CDR3 nucleotide sequence: TGTGCCAGCAGAGCGGACAGGGGAGGCTACGAGCAGTACTTC.

The chain links TRBV5-1 to TRBJ2-7; TRBD1 matches 9 bases. V dropped 4 bases and J dropped 5; count of bases not matched to a gene: 10. The germline CDR1 and CDR2 sequences are SGHRS and YFSETQ. The length of the CDR3 is 15 residues. CDR3 in amino acids: CASSPGTGPGDEQYF. The CDR3 DNA follows: TGCGCCAGCAGCCCGGGGACAGGGCCCGGGGACGAGCAGTACTTC.

The gene calls are TRBV19 and TRBJ2-7; 7 nucleotides match TRBD2. CDR3 length: 16 residues. Germline lookup yields CDR1 LNHDA and CDR2 SQIVND (reference sequence). Trimming took 8 bases from V and 4 from J; bases not matched to a gene: 17. The CDR3 region has the DNA TGTGCCAGTTCCACCCTAGCACCGGGAGGCGGTTACGAGCAGTACTTC. Translating gives CASSTLAPGGGYEQYF.

The chain is built from TRBV7-8 and TRBJ2-5; no clear D gene. There are 13 residues in the CDR3. Per the germline V gene, CDR1 is SGHVS and CDR2 is FQNEAQ. With 1 base removed from V and 4 bases from J, the gap between germline ends came to 7 bases. The CDR3 DNA follows: TGTGCCAGCAGCTTAGGGAAAGGAGAGACCCAGTACTTC. Protein product: CASSLGKGETQYF.

The chain employs TRBV5-8 and TRBJ2-2; no firm D call. Trimming stripped 1 base from V and 6 bases from J, with 7 bases between. Germline V gives CDR1 SGHTS, CDR2 YDEGEE. The CDR3 runs 13 residues. CDR3 nucleotide sequence: TGTGCCAGCAGCTTGATTGATCCCGGGGAGCTGTTTTTT. Its protein is CASSLIDPGELFF.

The chain is built from TRBV4-1 and TRBJ1-6; TRBD1 matches 9 bases. Per the germline V gene, CDR1 is MGHRA and CDR2 is YSYEKL. V dropped 5 bases and J dropped 8; count of bases not matched to a gene: 7. The CDR3 has 15 amino acids. Here the CDR3 reads CASSSYGTGYSPLHF. The CDR3 nucleotides read TGCGCCAGCAGCTCTTATGGGACAGGGTATTCACCCCTCCACTTT.

The chain joins TRBV19 to TRBJ1-2; 7 nucleotides line up with TRBD1. The CDR3 covers 14 residues. V dropped 4 bases and J dropped 5; count of bases not matched to a gene: 7. Germline V gene lookup returns CDR1 LNHDA and CDR2 SQIVND (reference sequence). The CDR3 reads CASSTHRGGYGYTF. CDR3 nucleotides: TGTGCCAGTAGTACCCACAGGGGAGGGTATGGCTACACCTTC.

The gene calls are TRBV14 and TRBJ1-3; a possible D gene is TRBD1 (5 bases). This CDR3 comprises 17 residues. Trimming took 1 base from V and 4 from J, leaving 17 bases between them. Germline V gene data show CDR1 as SGHDN and CDR2 as FVKESK. The CDR3 here is CASSQVPPGNLGNTIYF. DNA of the CDR3: TGTGCCAGCAGCCAAGTTCCCCCAGGGAATCTCGGAAACACCATATATTTT.

The J gene is TRBJ2-7, the V gene TRBV10-2; D gene ambiguous. Trimming pared 5 bases from V and 0 bases from J, leaving 8 bases between. The CDR3 contains 13 residues. Germline CDR1 reads WSHSY; CDR2 reads SAAADI. This CDR3 is CASSWLGSYEQYF. The CDR3 coding sequence is TGCGCCAGCAGTTGGCTAGGCTCCTACGAGCAGTACTTC.

This clone was seen a single time. The V and J genes are TRBV5-1 and TRBJ2-2; D is perhaps TRBD2 (5 bases). This CDR3 has 15 residues. The germline V gene encodes CDR1 SGHRS and CDR2 YFSETQ. Trimming stripped 3 bases from V and 3 bases from J, with 12 bases between. The CDR3, as DNA: TGCGCCAGCAGCTCCTCGGGGAGTTACACCGGGGAGCTGTTTTTT. It codes for CASSSSGSYTGELFF.

This clone has only one observation. This chain links TRBV9 with TRBJ2-7; 12 bases are shared with TRBD2. The CDR3 spans 15 residues. Germline V gives CDR1 SGDLS, CDR2 YYNGEE. The V gene end was trimmed by 3 bases and the J gene end by 3 bases; junction bases not matched to a gene: 4. CDR3 nucleotide sequence: TGTGCCAGCAGCGAGACTAGCGGGGGAAGCTACGAGCAGTACTTC. This gives the protein CASSETSGGSYEQYF.

The chain employs TRBV2 and TRBJ2-3; the D gene is possibly TRBD1 (6 bases). The germline V gene has CDR1 SNHLY and CDR2 FYNNEI. Trimming removed 6 bases at V and 6 bases at J, with 25 bases between. This CDR3 has 17 amino acids. This CDR3 is CASRVFGARGLADTQYF. The CDR3 DNA sequence: TGTGCCAGCAGAGTATTTGGGGCCAGGGGATTAGCGGATACGCAGTATTTT.

The chain links TRBV18 to TRBJ2-1; TRBD2 matches 9 bases. The V gene's germline CDR1 is KGHSH and CDR2 LQKENI. The CDR3 runs 15 residues. The V gene end was trimmed by 3 bases and the J gene end by 3 bases; junction bases not matched to a gene: 3. The CDR3 region is CASSPKRGDYNEQFF. CDR3 DNA sequence: TGTGCCAGCTCACCCAAGCGGGGGGACTACAATGAGCAGTTCTTC.

The genes are TRBV27 and TRBJ2-3; 10 nucleotides match TRBD2. The CDR3 length is 16 residues. V lost 2 bases and J lost 0; bases outside the gene matches: 2. Germline assignment: CDR1 MNHEY and CDR2 SMNVEV (reference sequence). The CDR3 DNA is TGTGCCAGCAGTTTAAAGCGGGGGGGTAGCACAGATACGCAGTATTTT. Its translation is CASSLKRGGSTDTQYF.

CDR3 DNA sequence: TGTGCCAGCAGCGTAATCTCTGGGGACACTGAAGCTTTCTTT. Translation: CASSVISGDTEAFF. This chain joins TRBV9 and TRBJ1-1; unclear D gene. This CDR3 contains 14 residues. The V gene lost 1 base and the J gene lost 3 bases, with 10 bases spanning the gap. CDR1 and CDR2 (germline): SGDLS, YYNGEE.

The V gene is TRBV4-3, the J gene TRBJ1-1; D perhaps matches TRBD1 (5 bases). The germline gives CDR1 LGHNA, CDR2 YSLEER. The CDR3 is 17 amino acids. V was shortened by 0 bases and J by 1 base, with 15 bases between the two germline ends. The CDR3: CASSQDPQGLQNTEAFF. CDR3 DNA: TGCGCCAGCAGCCAAGATCCGCAGGGCCTGCAGAACACTGAAGCTTTCTTT.